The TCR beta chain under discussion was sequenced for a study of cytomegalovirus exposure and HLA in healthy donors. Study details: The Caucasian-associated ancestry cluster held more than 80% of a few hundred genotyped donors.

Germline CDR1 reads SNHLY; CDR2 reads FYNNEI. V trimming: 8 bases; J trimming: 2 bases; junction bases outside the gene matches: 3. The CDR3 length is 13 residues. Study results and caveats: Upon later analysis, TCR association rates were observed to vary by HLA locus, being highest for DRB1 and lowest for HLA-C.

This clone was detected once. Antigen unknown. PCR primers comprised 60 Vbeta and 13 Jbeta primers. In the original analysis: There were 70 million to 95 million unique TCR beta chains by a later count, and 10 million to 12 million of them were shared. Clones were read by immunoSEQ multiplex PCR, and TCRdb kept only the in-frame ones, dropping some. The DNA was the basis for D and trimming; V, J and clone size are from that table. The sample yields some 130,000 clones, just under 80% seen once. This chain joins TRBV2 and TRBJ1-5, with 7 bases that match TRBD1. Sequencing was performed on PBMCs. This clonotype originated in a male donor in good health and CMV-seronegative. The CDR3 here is CASGTERNQPQHF. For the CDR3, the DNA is TGTGCCAGCGGGACAGAGCGCAATCAGCCCCAGCATTTT.